Presented here are 4 T cell receptor beta chains from one specimen sequenced in a study of blood T cell repertoires in COVID-19. Generated by immunoSEQ multiplex PCR, the TCRdb table keeps only in-frame clones and is missing some. Of 84,000 or so clones in the sample, around 80% were seen once. The sample consisted of peripheral blood. The receptor set was obtained from an elderly woman with acute or convalescent COVID-19.

This chain links TRBV19 with TRBJ2-4; 8 bases are shared with TRBD2. This CDR3 comprises 14 residues. From germline, CDR1 is LNHDA and CDR2 SQIVND (reference sequence). The V gene end was trimmed by 5 bases and the J gene end by 7 bases; junction bases not matched to a gene: 7. CDR3 DNA: TGTGCCAGTAGTTTGTCTAGCGGGTGGAACATTCAGTACTTC. It codes for CASSLSSGWNIQYF.

CDR3: CASSPVLAAGVSGANVLTF. CDR3 DNA: TGTGCCAGCTCACCAGTCTTGGCTGCAGGGGTCTCTGGGGCCAACGTCCTGACTTTC. The chain joins TRBV18 to TRBJ2-6, with TRBD1 as a possible D gene (6 bases). V shed 2 bases and J shed 0 bases, with 17 bases lying between them. The CDR3 spans 19 residues. Germline assignment: CDR1 KGHSH and CDR2 LQKENI.

This chain connects TRBV7-2 to TRBJ2-5, with 16 bases aligning to TRBD2. CDR3 size: 16 residues. The V gene end was trimmed by 7 bases and the J gene end by 4 bases; junction bases not matched to a gene: 6. Germline V gene sequence: CDR1 SGHTA, CDR2 FQGNSA. CDR3 nucleotide sequence: TGTGCCAGCAAAGGGACTAGCGGGAGGGCCGGAGAGACCCAGTACTTC. Translated: CASKGTSGRAGETQYF.

This chain's CDR3 is CASFGSARGSAKNIQYF. The CDR3 DNA follows: TGTGCCAGTTTTGGGAGCGCCCGAGGGTCGGCCAAAAACATTCAGTACTTC. This chain links TRBV19 with TRBJ2-4; tentatively, D is TRBD2 (5 bases). This CDR3 comprises 17 residues. CDR1 and CDR2 from the germline V gene are LNHDA and SQIVND (reference sequence). The V gene lost 8 bases and the J gene lost 1 base, with 21 bases spanning the gap.